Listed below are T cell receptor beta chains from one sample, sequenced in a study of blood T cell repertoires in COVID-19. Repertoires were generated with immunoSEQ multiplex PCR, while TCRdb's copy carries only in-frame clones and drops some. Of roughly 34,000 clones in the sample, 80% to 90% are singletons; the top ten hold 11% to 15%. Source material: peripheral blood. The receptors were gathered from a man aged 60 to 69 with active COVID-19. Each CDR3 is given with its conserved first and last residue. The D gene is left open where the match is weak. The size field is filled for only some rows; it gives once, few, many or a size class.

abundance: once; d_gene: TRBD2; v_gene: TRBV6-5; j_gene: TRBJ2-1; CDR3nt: TGTGCCAGCAGTACGGGCGGGAGGATCTACAATGAGCAGTTCTTC; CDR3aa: CASSTGGRIYNEQFF
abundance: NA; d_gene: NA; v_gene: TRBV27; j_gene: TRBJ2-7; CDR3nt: TGTGCCAGCAGTTTAACTGAAGGGGATAAGACCTACGAGCAGTACTTC; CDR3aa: CASSLTEGDKTYEQYF
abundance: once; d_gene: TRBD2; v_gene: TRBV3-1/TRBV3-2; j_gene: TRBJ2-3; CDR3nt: TGTGCCAGCAGCGTCCTAGCGGGAGGCCCTCCGTTTTATTTT; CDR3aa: CASSVLAGGPPFYF
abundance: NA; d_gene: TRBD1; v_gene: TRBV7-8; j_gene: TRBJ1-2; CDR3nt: TGTGCCAGCAGCACAGGGGGCTCAAACTATGGCTACACCTTC; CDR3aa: CASSTGGSNYGYTF
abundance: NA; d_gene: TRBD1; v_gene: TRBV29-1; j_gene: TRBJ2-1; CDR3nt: TGCAGCGGCCACAGGGGTCCCTACAATGAGCAGTTCTTC; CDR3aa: CSGHRGPYNEQFF
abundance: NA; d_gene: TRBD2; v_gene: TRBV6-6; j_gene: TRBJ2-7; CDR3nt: TGTGCCAGCAGTTGGAGCGGGAGAGGACAATACGAGCAGTACTTC; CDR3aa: CASSWSGRGQYEQYF
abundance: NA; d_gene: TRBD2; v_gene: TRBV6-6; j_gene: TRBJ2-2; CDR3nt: TGTGCCAGCAGTTTCACCGGGACTAGCGGGAGGCGGGAGCTGTTTTTT; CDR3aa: CASSFTGTSGRRELFF
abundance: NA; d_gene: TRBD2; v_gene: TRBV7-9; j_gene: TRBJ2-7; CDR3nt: TGTGCCAGCAGCACTGACCATAGCGGGAGGGCCTACGAGCAGTACTTC; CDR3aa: CASSTDHSGRAYEQYF
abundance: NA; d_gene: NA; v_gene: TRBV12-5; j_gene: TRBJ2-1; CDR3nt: TGTGCTAGTGGTTCCGTGACAGGCCTACCCTACAATGAGCAGTTCTTC; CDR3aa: CASGSVTGLPYNEQFF
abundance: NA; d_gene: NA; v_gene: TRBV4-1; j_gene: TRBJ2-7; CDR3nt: TGCGCCAGCAGCCAAGAACAGTTCTCCTACGAGCAGTACTTC; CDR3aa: CASSQEQFSYEQYF
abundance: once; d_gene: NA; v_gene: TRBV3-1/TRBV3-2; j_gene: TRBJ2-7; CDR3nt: TGTGCCAGCAGCCACTGGGAGGAGGTCTACGAGCAGTACTTC; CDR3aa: CASSHWEEVYEQYF
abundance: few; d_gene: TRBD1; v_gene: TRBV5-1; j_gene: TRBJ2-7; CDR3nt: TGCGCCAGCAGCCCCGGCGGGACAGGGACCTACGAGCAGTACTTC; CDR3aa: CASSPGGTGTYEQYF
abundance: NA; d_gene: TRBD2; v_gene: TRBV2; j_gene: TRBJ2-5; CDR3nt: TGTGCCAGCGGACTAGCGGGAGGGCCGGTGAGAGCGACCCAGTACTTC; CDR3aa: CASGLAGGPVRATQYF
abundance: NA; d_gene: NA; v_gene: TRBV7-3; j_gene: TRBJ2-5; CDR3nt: TGTGCCAGCAGCTTGAGGGCGAGCCAAGAGACCCAGTACTTC; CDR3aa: CASSLRASQETQYF
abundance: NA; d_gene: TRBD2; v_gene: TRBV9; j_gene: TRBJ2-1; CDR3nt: TGTGCCAGCAGCCCGACCAGTGCTAGCGGTCCCTACAATGAGCAGTTCTTC; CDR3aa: CASSPTSASGPYNEQFF
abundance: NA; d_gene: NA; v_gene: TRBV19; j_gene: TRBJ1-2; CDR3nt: TGTGCCAGTAGTGGGGGGGTTCATGGCTACACCTTC; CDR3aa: CASSGGVHGYTF
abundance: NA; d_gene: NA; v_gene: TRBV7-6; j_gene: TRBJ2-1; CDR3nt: TGTGCCAGCAGCTTAGGTCGCAATGAGCAGTTCTTC; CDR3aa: CASSLGRNEQFF